The rows below give T cell receptor beta chains drawn from one sample of a study of T cells in Graves' hyperthyroidism and ophthalmopathy. TCRdb re-analysed the multiplex PCR reads in MiXCR, keeping a single row per CDR3 protein. There are roughly 700,000 distinct CDR3 sequences in the sample; around 15% occur only once, and roughly a tenth lies in the top ten. Sequencing used blood. The receptors originated from a woman younger than 30 with Graves' hyperthyroidism. Both conserved end residues are part of each CDR3. A D gene is named only where the DNA matches it firmly. Expanded clones get a size class; other rows say once, few or many, or leave the size out.

CDR3 | DNA | size | D | J | length | V
CASSFGGQINEQFF | TGTGCCAGCAGTTTCGGGGGGCAAATTAATGAGCAGTTCTTC | few | NA | TRBJ2-1 | 14 | TRBV12-3/TRBV12-4
CASSQGDRPNTEAFF | TGTGCCAGCAGCCAAGGCGACAGACCGAACACTGAAGCTTTCTTT | many | NA | TRBJ1-1 | 15 | TRBV3-1
CASRPTGIHYGYTF | TGTGCCAGCAGGCCGACCGGGATACACTATGGCTACACCTTC | few | NA | TRBJ1-2 | 14 | TRBV19
CATGTRSYEQYF | TGTGCGACCGGGACTCGCTCCTACGAGCAGTACTTC | NA | NA | TRBJ2-7 | 12 | TRBV7-9
CASSDQKTSVRLDTQYF | TGTGCCAGCAGTGATCAAAAGACATCCGTCCGATTAGATACGCAGTATTTT | many | NA | TRBJ2-3 | 17 | TRBV2
CASSPVLQGPYEQYF | TGCGCCAGCAGCCCCGTACTACAGGGGCCCTACGAGCAGTACTTC | many | TRBD1 | TRBJ2-7 | 15 | TRBV5-1
CASSSDRGVRSYNEQFF | TGTGCCAGCAGCTCAGACAGGGGGGTCCGGTCCTACAATGAGCAGTTCTTC | NA | TRBD1 | TRBJ2-1 | 17 | TRBV7-8
CASSYLAGGTDTQYF | TGTGCCAGCTCCTATCTTGCGGGGGGCACAGATACGCAGTATTTT | many | TRBD2 | TRBJ2-3 | 15 | TRBV11-2
CASSQSGTGVDTQYF | TGTGCCAGCAGCCAATCCGGGACAGGGGTAGATACGCAGTATTTT | many | TRBD1 | TRBJ2-3 | 15 | TRBV14
CASTPGTGVNYGYTF | TGTGCCAGCACCCCCGGGACAGGGGTAAACTATGGCTACACCTTC | many | TRBD1 | TRBJ1-2 | 15 | TRBV12-3/TRBV12-4
CASSPLLGSTDTQYF | TGTGCCAGCAGCCCCCTCCTGGGAAGCACAGATACGCAGTATTTT | many | NA | TRBJ2-3 | 15 | TRBV7-9
CASSLGAGVKGELFF | TGTGCCAGCAGCTTAGGTGCGGGAGTAAAAGGGGAGCTGTTTTTT | NA | TRBD2 | TRBJ2-2 | 15 | TRBV13
CAWSVPTIDPYSNQPQHF | TGTGCCTGGAGTGTACCGACCATTGATCCATATAGCAATCAGCCCCAGCATTTT | NA | NA | TRBJ1-5 | 18 | TRBV30
CASSLYPRVWEQFF | TGTGCCAGCAGTTTATACCCCCGGGTGTGGGAGCAGTTCTTC | many | NA | TRBJ2-1 | 14 | TRBV27
CASSQGQGWEKLFF | TGTGCCAGCAGTCAAGGACAGGGTTGGGAAAAACTGTTTTTT | many | TRBD1 | TRBJ1-4 | 14 | TRBV7-9
CASSLGQLNTGELFF | TGTGCCAGCTCACTAGGACAGCTGAACACCGGGGAGCTGTTTTTT | few | NA | TRBJ2-2 | 15 | TRBV18
CASSSQRGGGEDTQYF | TGTGCCAGCAGCTCACAGAGGGGAGGTGGAGAAGATACGCAGTATTTT | many | NA | TRBJ2-3 | 16 | TRBV3-1
CSAKLAGGPNEQFF | TGCAGTGCCAAGCTAGCGGGAGGTCCCAATGAGCAGTTCTTC | many | TRBD2 | TRBJ2-1 | 14 | TRBV20-1
CSAHSTGSSYNEQFF | TGCAGTGCTCATTCGACAGGCAGCTCCTACAATGAGCAGTTCTTC | many | NA | TRBJ2-1 | 15 | TRBV20-1
CASSSTPSGRDNEQFF | TGTGCCAGCAGCTCGACCCCTAGCGGGAGGGACAATGAGCAGTTCTTC | NA | TRBD2 | TRBJ2-1 | 16 | TRBV7-3
CASSYGGRVQNIQYF | TGTGCTAGCAGTTACGGGGGCAGGGTCCAAAACATTCAGTACTTC | few | NA | TRBJ2-4 | 15 | TRBV6-2/TRBV6-3
CATSDRRGNTDTQYF | TGTGCCACCAGTGATCGGAGAGGGAACACAGATACGCAGTATTTT | few | NA | TRBJ2-3 | 15 | TRBV24-1
CSARGAIQEQFF | TGCAGTGCTAGGGGCGCGATTCAAGAGCAGTTCTTC | few | NA | TRBJ2-1 | 12 | TRBV20-1
CASTSGGVSASYEQYF | TGTGCCAGCACTTCGGGGGGGGTTTCAGCTTCCTACGAGCAGTACTTC | many | TRBD2 | TRBJ2-7 | 16 | TRBV28
CASSRTGGITEAFF | TGCGCCAGCAGTCGTACAGGGGGAATTACTGAAGCTTTCTTT | NA | TRBD1 | TRBJ1-1 | 14 | TRBV4-1
CASSARRQETQYF | TGTGCCAGCAGTGCCCGAAGGCAAGAGACCCAGTACTTC | NA | NA | TRBJ2-5 | 13 | TRBV12-3/TRBV12-4
CASSYLSGKGAETQYF | TGTGCCAGCAGTTATTTATCAGGGAAAGGAGCAGAGACCCAGTACTTC | NA | NA | TRBJ2-5 | 16 | TRBV6-5
CSVAGTGDPPNTEAFF | TGCAGCGTTGCCGGGACAGGCGACCCCCCGAACACTGAAGCTTTCTTT | NA | TRBD1 | TRBJ1-1 | 16 | TRBV29-1
CASSPRQEVETQYF | TGTGCCAGCAGTCCCAGACAGGAGGTAGAGACCCAGTACTTC | many | NA | TRBJ2-5 | 14 | TRBV28
CASVGSAWGTDTQYF | TGTGCCAGTGTGGGGAGTGCTTGGGGCACAGATACGCAGTATTTT | NA | NA | TRBJ2-3 | 15 | TRBV19
CASSIVKTGGAGHTEAFF | TGTGCCAGTAGTATAGTGAAAACAGGGGGCGCGGGCCACACTGAAGCTTTCTTT | few | TRBD1 | TRBJ1-1 | 18 | TRBV19
CAGSLEIRDTEAFF | TGCGCCGGCAGCTTGGAGATCCGGGACACTGAAGCTTTCTTT | NA | NA | TRBJ1-1 | 14 | TRBV5-1
CASTLRQAQETQYF | TGTGCCAGCACCCTCAGACAGGCCCAGGAGACCCAGTACTTC | NA | NA | TRBJ2-5 | 14 | TRBV7-9
CASSFMFVEQYF | TGTGCCAGCAGTTTTATGTTTGTAGAGCAGTACTTC | many | NA | TRBJ2-7 | 12 | TRBV12-3/TRBV12-4
CSAQTPTGGNGYTF | TGCAGTGCCCAAACTCCGACAGGGGGCAATGGCTACACCTTC | many | TRBD1 | TRBJ1-2 | 14 | TRBV20-1
CASSMDRGNEQFF | TGTGCCAGTAGTATGGACCGGGGCAATGAGCAGTTCTTC | NA | NA | TRBJ2-1 | 13 | TRBV19
CASSPPDRQPQHF | TGTGCCAGCAGTCCACCCGACCGGCAGCCCCAGCATTTT | many | NA | TRBJ1-5 | 13 | TRBV28
CASSSGDASGDYEQYF | TGTGCCAGCAGTTCGGGGGACGCTAGTGGGGACTACGAGCAGTACTTC | once | NA | TRBJ2-7 | 16 | TRBV28
CASSLVGLAIDEQFF | TGTGCCAGCAGCTTAGTAGGACTAGCGATCGATGAGCAGTTCTTC | many | TRBD2 | TRBJ2-1 | 15 | TRBV11-1
CASSLEGSTGTAYLRGGGNQPQHF | TGTGCCAGCAGCTTGGAGGGGTCCACCGGGACAGCTTACCTTCGCGGAGGGGGCAATCAGCCCCAGCATTTT | many | TRBD1 | TRBJ1-5 | 24 | TRBV5-6
CASSDRQGPSSYEQYF | TGTGCCAGCAGTGACCGACAGGGGCCTAGCTCCTACGAGCAGTACTTC | few | TRBD1 | TRBJ2-7 | 16 | TRBV27
CASSGEWGITSGNTIYF | TGTGCCAGCAGTGGCGAGTGGGGGATAACCTCTGGAAACACCATATATTTT | NA | NA | TRBJ1-3 | 17 | TRBV2
CATSARQGWWPQHF | TGTGCCACCAGTGCCAGACAGGGATGGTGGCCCCAGCATTTT | many | TRBD1 | TRBJ1-5 | 14 | TRBV24-1
CASSRSADLLLLRQFF | TGTGCCAGCAGCCGATCGGCGGATTTACTACTATTGAGGCAGTTCTTC | NA | NA | TRBJ2-1 | 16 | TRBV11-2
CASSEGWTAPGTEAFF | TGTGCCAGCAGTGAAGGTTGGACAGCCCCGGGCACTGAAGCTTTCTTT | many | NA | TRBJ1-1 | 16 | TRBV2
CASSIGKYGQYF | TGTGCCAGTAGTATCGGGAAGTACGGGCAGTACTTC | NA | NA | TRBJ2-7 | 12 | TRBV19
CASSSLVRVTDNEQFF | TGTGCCAGCAGCTCCTTGGTCAGGGTAACGGACAATGAGCAGTTCTTC | many | NA | TRBJ2-1 | 16 | TRBV7-9
CASSVEELFF | TGCGCCAGCAGTGTCGAGGAGCTGTTTTTT | once | NA | TRBJ2-2 | 10 | TRBV10-1
CASSLESSGTCTDTQYF | TGTGCCAGCAGCTTAGAATCCAGCGGGACGTGCACAGATACGCAGTATTTT | many | TRBD2 | TRBJ2-3 | 17 | TRBV11-3
CASSGRSAGVMDEQFF | TGTGCCAGCAGTGGCCGGAGTGCGGGGGTTATGGATGAGCAGTTCTTC | many | TRBD2 | TRBJ2-1 | 16 | TRBV28
CASTLGLAGYNEQFF | TGTGCCAGCACCTTGGGACTAGCGGGTTACAATGAGCAGTTCTTC | NA | TRBD2 | TRBJ2-1 | 15 | TRBV28
CASSETGRPGELFF | TGTGCCAGCAGTGAGACAGGGCGGCCCGGGGAGCTGTTTTTT | few | TRBD1 | TRBJ2-2 | 14 | TRBV12-3/TRBV12-4
CSARLRGAGETHEQYF | TGCAGTGCTAGATTAAGGGGGGCAGGGGAGACGCACGAGCAGTACTTC | NA | NA | TRBJ2-7 | 16 | TRBV20-1
CASSPGRNGADGSKLFF | TGTGCCAGCAGCCCCGGTCGAAATGGGGCCGACGGGAGCAAACTGTTTTTT | few | NA | TRBJ1-4 | 17 | TRBV7-9
CSAGTIYTDTQYF | TGCAGCGCCGGGACCATCTACACAGATACGCAGTATTTT | many | NA | TRBJ2-3 | 13 | TRBV29-1